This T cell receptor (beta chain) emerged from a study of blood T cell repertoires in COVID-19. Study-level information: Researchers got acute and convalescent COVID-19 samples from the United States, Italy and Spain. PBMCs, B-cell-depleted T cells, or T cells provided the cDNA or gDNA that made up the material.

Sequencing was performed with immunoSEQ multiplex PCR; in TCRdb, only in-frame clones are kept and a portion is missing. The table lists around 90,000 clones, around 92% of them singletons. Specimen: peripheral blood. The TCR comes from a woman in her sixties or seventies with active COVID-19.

CDR3 bases: TGTGCTAGTGCCGGGCCCGGGGTTCACTATGGCTACACCTTC. Translated, it gives CASAGPGVHYGYTF. The chain links TRBV12-5 to TRBJ1-2, with D unresolved. The ends were cut back, 7 bases at V and 3 bases at J, with 15 bases in the middle. Per germline, CDR1 LGHNT and CDR2 FRNRAP. The CDR3 spans 14 residues.